One sample yielded the 22 T cell receptor beta chains listed below, sequenced in a study of shared clonotypes between healthy human individuals. TCRdb keeps only in-frame clones here, not all; method: immunoSEQ multiplex PCR. Altogether around 640,000 clones are present, approximately 96% being singletons, with the ten largest covering less than 0.13%. It was CD45RO-negative cells, positively selected for CCR7, that made up naive CD8 cells, with terminally differentiated effector memory CD45RA+ cells excluded. The sample consisted of naive CD8+ T cells sorted from blood. The receptors shown here come from a woman in her thirties in good health.

The V gene is TRBV19, the J gene TRBJ2-1; D remains ambiguous. CDR1 is LNHDA, CDR2 SQIVND, per germline (reference sequence). CDR3 length: 13 amino acids. The ends were cut back, 3 bases at V and 8 bases at J, with 11 bases in the middle. The CDR3 DNA reads TGTGCCAGTAGTATCCTGACCGCAGATGAGCAGTTCTTC. This gives the protein CASSILTADEQFF.

CDR3 sequence: CASSLRGPGTDTQYF. CDR3 in DNA: TGTGCCAGCAGCTTACGGGGACCCGGCACAGATACGCAGTATTTT. V gene TRBV7-3 combines with J gene TRBJ2-3; D assignment may be TRBD1 or TRBD2 (5 bases each). The CDR3 is 15 amino acids. Germline CDR1 SGHTA, CDR2 FQGTGA. The V end was cut by 2 bases, the J end by 1 base, with 10 bases between.

The V call is TRBV6-1, the J call TRBJ2-7; D might be TRBD1 or TRBD2, each matching 7 bases. This CDR3 contains 12 residues. The germline V and J ends were trimmed by 4 bases and 12 bases, with 16 bases remaining between them. Germline CDR1 reads MNHNS; CDR2 reads SASEGT. The CDR3 bases are TGTGCCAGCAGTGGGGAGGGGGCCAGCTCGTACTTC. Translated, it gives CASSGEGASSYF.

As to this clone: Additional DNA sequences in this sample encode the identical CDR3. The chain employs TRBV7-9 and TRBJ2-7; D ambiguous. The germline V gene encodes CDR1 SEHNR and CDR2 FQNEAQ (reference sequence). With 1 base removed from V and 4 bases from J, the gap between germline ends came to 2 bases. The length of the CDR3 is 11 residues. The chain's CDR3 is CASSLEYEQYF. The DNA for the CDR3 is TGTGCCAGCAGCTTAGAATACGAGCAGTACTTC.

The J gene is TRBJ1-2, the V gene TRBV5-1, with 9 bases aligning to TRBD1. The CDR3 is 14 amino acids. V lost 4 bases, J lost 4 bases, and 5 bases stayed unmatched. In germline, CDR1 is SGHRS, CDR2 YFSETQ. CDR3 residues: CASSPQGQGYGYTF. In DNA, the CDR3 is TGCGCCAGCAGCCCACAGGGACAGGGCTATGGCTACACCTTC.

The chain employs TRBV7-8 and TRBJ1-2, with 7 bases fitting TRBD1. V lost 5 bases to trimming and J lost 8 bases; unmatched junction nucleotides: 8. The CDR3 covers 13 residues. Germline V gives CDR1 SGHVS, CDR2 FQNEAQ. For the CDR3, the DNA is TGTGCCAGCAGCCTGACAGGGCTTGAAGGCTACACCTTC. This codes for CASSLTGLEGYTF.

The chain couples TRBV5-4 to TRBJ2-7; perhaps TRBD1 as D (5 bases). The CDR3 covers 15 residues. The germline V gene encodes CDR1 SGHNT and CDR2 YYREEE (reference sequence). V lost 2 bases to trimming and J lost 3 bases, with 15 bases between them. CDR3 protein: CASSFDRRHGYEQYF. The CDR3, as DNA: TGTGCCAGCAGCTTTGACAGAAGACACGGCTACGAGCAGTACTTC.

The chain joins TRBV11-2 to TRBJ1-3; the D gene is possibly TRBD1 (6 bases). The CDR3 spans 16 residues. The germline gives CDR1 SGHAT, CDR2 FQNNGV. V lost 1 base to trimming and J lost 3 bases, with 13 bases between them. The CDR3 region is CASSLVARGRGNTIYF. The CDR3 region has the DNA TGTGCCAGCAGCTTAGTCGCCAGGGGTCGTGGAAACACCATATATTTT.

The V gene is TRBV11-3, the J gene TRBJ2-1; D not certain. From germline, CDR1 is SGHNT and CDR2 YENEEA. Trimming removed 0 bases from V and 0 bases from J, with 9 bases in between. The CDR3 runs 16 residues. CDR3 sequence: CASSLDARSSYNEQFF. CDR3 nucleotides: TGTGCCAGCAGCTTAGACGCGAGGAGCTCCTACAATGAGCAGTTCTTC.

This clone occurred once. V gene TRBV15 combines with J gene TRBJ1-6, with D unresolved. This CDR3 spans 16 amino acids. Germline V gives CDR1 LNHNV, CDR2 YYDKDF (reference sequence). V gave up 1 base and J gave up 4 bases, with 11 bases separating them. The CDR3 is CATSRGGSGYNSPLHF. CDR3 DNA: TGTGCCACCAGCAGAGGCGGTTCGGGTTATAATTCACCCCTCCACTTT.

This chain links TRBV30 with TRBJ1-6; 7 nucleotides line up with TRBD1. The CDR3 runs 13 residues. V lost 1 base and J lost 9; bases outside the gene matches: 3. Germline values: CDR1 GTSNPN, CDR2 SVGIG (reference sequence). The CDR3 loop reads CAWSETGFSPLHF. Written as DNA, the CDR3 is TGTGCCTGGAGTGAGACAGGGTTTTCACCCCTCCACTTT.

The gene calls are TRBV5-6 and TRBJ1-5; no clear D gene. The CDR3 has 13 residues. Germline CDR1 SGHDT, CDR2 YYEEEE. V lost 3 bases and J 6 bases, leaving 10 bases between the germline ends. In nucleotides, the CDR3 is TGTGCCAGCAGCTCAGGATCGGGTCAGCCCCAGCATTTT. It translates to CASSSGSGQPQHF. The whole variable domain, remainder taken from reference TRBV5-6 and TRBJ1-5, is DAGVTQSPTHLIKTRGQQVTLRCSPKSGHDTVSWYQQALGQGPQFIFQYYEEEERQRGNFPDRFSGHQFPNYSSELNVNALLLGDSALYLCASSSGSGQPQHFGDGTRLSIL.

V gene TRBV28 combines with J gene TRBJ1-5; 9 bases are shared with TRBD1. This CDR3 contains 16 residues. V lost 1 base and J lost 1; bases outside the gene matches: 2. Germline V CDR1 and CDR2: MDHEN, SYDVKM. The CDR3 DNA sequence: TGTGCCAGCAGTTTATCGACAGGGGGGAGCAATCAGCCCCAGCATTTT. Translated, it gives CASSLSTGGSNQPQHF.

This chain connects TRBV7-2 to TRBJ2-7; 11 bases are a match to TRBD1. Germline V lookup: CDR1 SGHTA, CDR2 FQGNSA. The CDR3 has 14 residues. With V trimmed by 7 bases and J by 6 bases, 8 bases remained unmatched. CDR3 coding DNA: TGTGCCAGCAAACGGACAGGGGGCGATTCCGAGCAGTACTTC. It codes for CASKRTGGDSEQYF.

The CDR3 loop reads CASSNRLGNEQYF. Written as DNA, the CDR3 is TGTGCCAGCAGCAACCGCCTTGGGAACGAGCAGTACTTC. The chain is built from TRBV11-3 and TRBJ2-5; D unresolved. The J call is doubtful: the DNA matches TRBJ2-7 better. The length of the CDR3 is 13 residues. CDR1 and CDR2 (germline): SGHNT, YENEEA.

The CDR3 sequence: CASSLGLTFPEQYF. The CDR3 DNA sequence: TGTGCCAGCAGTTTAGGACTGACTTTTCCCGAGCAGTACTTC. The rearrangement links TRBV27 to TRBJ2-7; D is perhaps TRBD2 (5 bases). Germline V gives CDR1 MNHEY, CDR2 SMNVEV (reference sequence). There are 14 residues in the CDR3. V lost 2 bases and J lost 6, with 14 bases in between.

The chain combines TRBV28 with TRBJ2-7; the D gene is possibly TRBD1 (5 bases). There are 15 residues in the CDR3. Germline-derived CDR1 and CDR2 are MDHEN and SYDVKM. Between the trimmed V and J ends, which lost 6 bases and 3 bases, there was a span of 18 bases. The CDR3 reads CASSISRAVIYEQYF. DNA for the CDR3: TGTGCCAGCAGCATCTCCAGGGCGGTAATCTACGAGCAGTACTTC.

J is TRBJ1-2 and V is TRBV14; a possible D gene is TRBD1 (6 bases). Germline values: CDR1 SGHDN, CDR2 FVKESK. V lost 5 bases and J 4 bases, leaving 11 bases between the germline ends. The CDR3 is 13 residues long. The CDR3 region is CASSGRTVYGYTF. The CDR3 nucleotides read TGTGCCAGCAGCGGGCGGACAGTCTATGGCTACACCTTC.

The chain links TRBV6-5 to TRBJ2-1, with 9 bases aligning to TRBD1. J was trimmed by 6 bases and V by 0 bases; bases with no gene match: 6. The CDR3 contains 16 residues. Germline assignment: CDR1 MNHEY and CDR2 SVGAGI. The CDR3 region has the DNA TGTGCCAGCAGTTACTCACAGGGGGCGTGGGGCAATGAGCAGTTCTTC. Translation gives CASSYSQGAWGNEQFF.

V is TRBV30 and J is TRBJ1-4; D may be TRBD1 (5 bases). This CDR3 spans 16 amino acids. Trimming removed 2 bases from V and 7 bases from J, with 20 bases in between. Germline loops: CDR1 GTSNPN, CDR2 SVGIG (reference sequence). The CDR3: CAWSSAVQPTGEKLFF. The CDR3 DNA reads as TGTGCCTGGAGTTCGGCGGTGCAGCCCACAGGTGAAAAACTGTTTTTT.

This sequence joins TRBV7-8 and TRBJ2-7; 7 bases fit TRBD2. Germline V gene lookup returns CDR1 SGHVS and CDR2 FQNEAQ. J lost 0 bases, V lost 1 base, and 3 bases had no gene match. The CDR3 runs 15 residues. Written as DNA, the CDR3 is TGTGCCAGCAGCTTAGTAGGCGGGAGCTCCTACGAGCAGTACTTC. As protein: CASSLVGGSSYEQYF. Using reference TRBV7-8 and TRBJ2-7 for the parts outside the CDR3, the full variable domain is GAGVSQSPRYKVAKRGQDVALRCDPISGHVSLFWYQQALGQGPEFLTYFQNEAQLDKSGLPSDRFFAERPEGSVSTLKIQRTQQEDSAVYLCASSLVGGSSYEQYFGPGTRLTVT.

The V gene is TRBV27, the J gene TRBJ2-3; D may correspond to TRBD1 or TRBD2 (5 bases each). CDR1 is MNHEY, CDR2 SMNVEV, per germline (reference sequence). There are 13 residues in the CDR3. The V gene lost 4 bases and the J gene lost 7 bases, with 12 bases spanning the gap. The CDR3: CASSSRDANTQYF. For the CDR3, the DNA is TGTGCCAGCAGTTCCCGGGACGCTAATACGCAGTATTTT.